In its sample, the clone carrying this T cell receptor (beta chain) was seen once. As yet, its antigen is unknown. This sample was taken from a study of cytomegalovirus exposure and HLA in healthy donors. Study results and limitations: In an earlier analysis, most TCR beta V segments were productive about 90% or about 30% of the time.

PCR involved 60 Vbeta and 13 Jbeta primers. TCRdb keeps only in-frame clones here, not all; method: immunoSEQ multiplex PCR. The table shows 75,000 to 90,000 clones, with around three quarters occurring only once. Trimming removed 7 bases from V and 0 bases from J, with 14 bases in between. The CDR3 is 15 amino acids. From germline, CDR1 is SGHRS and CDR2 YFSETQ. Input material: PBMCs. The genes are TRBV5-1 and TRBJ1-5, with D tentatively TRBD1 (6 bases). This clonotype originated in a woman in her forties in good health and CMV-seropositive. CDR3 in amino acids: CASGSGQISNQPQHF. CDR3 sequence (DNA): TGCGCCAGCGGATCCGGACAGATTAGCAATCAGCCCCAGCATTTT.